This is a list of T cell receptor beta chains from one sample in a study of blood T cell repertoires in COVID-19. Assay used: immunoSEQ multiplex PCR; TCRdb lists only in-frame clones, some missing. The table lists 40,000 to 50,000 clones, 85% to 90% of them singletons. Sequenced: peripheral blood. These receptors were taken from a middle-aged man with active COVID-19. Both conserved end residues are part of each CDR3. The D gene is left open where the match is weak. Clone size is not always given. Where it is, it says once, few, many or a class for expanded clones.

DNA	CDR3	V	D	size	J
TGTGCCAGCAGTCCCCTTGGACTAGCGGAATCCCACCAAGAGTGGACCCAGTACTTC	CASSPLGLAESHQEWTQYF	TRBV6-6	TRBD2	-	TRBJ2-5
TGTGCCAGCAGTTCGACCGGGACAGGGGATCAGCCCCAGCATTTT	CASSSTGTGDQPQHF	TRBV2	TRBD1	-	TRBJ1-5
TGTGCCAGCAGCTCGATCTACGAGGGATATGGCTACACCTTC	CASSSIYEGYGYTF	TRBV9	-	medium-sized	TRBJ1-2
TGCGCCAGCAGCCTCAGGGGCCACAGTACTGAAGCTTTCTTT	CASSLRGHSTEAFF	TRBV4-1	-	-	TRBJ1-1
TGTGCCACCCGCTCGGGACAGGGGAGAGGTGAGCAGTTCTTC	CATRSGQGRGEQFF	TRBV28	TRBD1	-	TRBJ2-1
TGTGCCAGCAGGCCTCGTCGGAATGAGCAGTTCTTC	CASRPRRNEQFF	TRBV28	-	-	TRBJ2-1
TGTGCCAGCAGCGTGACAGGGTCCTACAATGAGCAGTTCTTC	CASSVTGSYNEQFF	TRBV9	TRBD1	-	TRBJ2-1
TGTGCCAGCAGCGTTTCTAGCGGGATAGAGACCCAGTACTTC	CASSVSSGIETQYF	TRBV9	TRBD2	-	TRBJ2-5
TGTGCCAGCAGCTTAGCGGTCAGGGGGACATACAATGAGCAGTTCTTC	CASSLAVRGTYNEQFF	TRBV7-2	TRBD1	once	TRBJ2-1
TGTGCCAGCAGCTCCCCAAACAGGGAACCATACTTC	CASSSPNREPYF	TRBV12-3/TRBV12-4	-	-	TRBJ2-7
TGTGCCAGCACCCGGACAGGGTGGGACTATGGCTACACCTTC	CASTRTGWDYGYTF	TRBV27	TRBD1	few	TRBJ1-2
TGTGCCAGCAGCGCGGATGCGGGGCCTACAGATACGCAGTATTTT	CASSADAGPTDTQYF	TRBV7-3	-	-	TRBJ2-3
TGTGCCAGCAGCTCCACGGGACAGGTCACTGAAGCTTTCTTT	CASSSTGQVTEAFF	TRBV11-1	TRBD1	once	TRBJ1-1
TGTGCCAGCAGTGAAATCGCGGGAGGGGGGCTATACGAGCAGTACTTC	CASSEIAGGGLYEQYF	TRBV6-1	TRBD2	-	TRBJ2-7
TGTGCCAGCAGTTATTCCGGGATTAACTATGGCTACACCTTC	CASSYSGINYGYTF	TRBV6-5	-	once	TRBJ1-2
TGTGCCAGCAGTGCCCGGCGGGAAGGGGGGGGGCTCCCCCAGCATTTT	CASSARREGGGLPQHF	TRBV6-1	-	once	TRBJ1-5
TGTGCCAGCAGTCAGAGGGGGATCCAAGAGACCCAGTACTTC	CASSQRGIQETQYF	TRBV6-6	-	-	TRBJ2-5
TGTGCCATCAGTGCCTTACAGGGGATAGCTTTCTTT	CAISALQGIAFF	TRBV10-3	TRBD1	-	TRBJ1-1